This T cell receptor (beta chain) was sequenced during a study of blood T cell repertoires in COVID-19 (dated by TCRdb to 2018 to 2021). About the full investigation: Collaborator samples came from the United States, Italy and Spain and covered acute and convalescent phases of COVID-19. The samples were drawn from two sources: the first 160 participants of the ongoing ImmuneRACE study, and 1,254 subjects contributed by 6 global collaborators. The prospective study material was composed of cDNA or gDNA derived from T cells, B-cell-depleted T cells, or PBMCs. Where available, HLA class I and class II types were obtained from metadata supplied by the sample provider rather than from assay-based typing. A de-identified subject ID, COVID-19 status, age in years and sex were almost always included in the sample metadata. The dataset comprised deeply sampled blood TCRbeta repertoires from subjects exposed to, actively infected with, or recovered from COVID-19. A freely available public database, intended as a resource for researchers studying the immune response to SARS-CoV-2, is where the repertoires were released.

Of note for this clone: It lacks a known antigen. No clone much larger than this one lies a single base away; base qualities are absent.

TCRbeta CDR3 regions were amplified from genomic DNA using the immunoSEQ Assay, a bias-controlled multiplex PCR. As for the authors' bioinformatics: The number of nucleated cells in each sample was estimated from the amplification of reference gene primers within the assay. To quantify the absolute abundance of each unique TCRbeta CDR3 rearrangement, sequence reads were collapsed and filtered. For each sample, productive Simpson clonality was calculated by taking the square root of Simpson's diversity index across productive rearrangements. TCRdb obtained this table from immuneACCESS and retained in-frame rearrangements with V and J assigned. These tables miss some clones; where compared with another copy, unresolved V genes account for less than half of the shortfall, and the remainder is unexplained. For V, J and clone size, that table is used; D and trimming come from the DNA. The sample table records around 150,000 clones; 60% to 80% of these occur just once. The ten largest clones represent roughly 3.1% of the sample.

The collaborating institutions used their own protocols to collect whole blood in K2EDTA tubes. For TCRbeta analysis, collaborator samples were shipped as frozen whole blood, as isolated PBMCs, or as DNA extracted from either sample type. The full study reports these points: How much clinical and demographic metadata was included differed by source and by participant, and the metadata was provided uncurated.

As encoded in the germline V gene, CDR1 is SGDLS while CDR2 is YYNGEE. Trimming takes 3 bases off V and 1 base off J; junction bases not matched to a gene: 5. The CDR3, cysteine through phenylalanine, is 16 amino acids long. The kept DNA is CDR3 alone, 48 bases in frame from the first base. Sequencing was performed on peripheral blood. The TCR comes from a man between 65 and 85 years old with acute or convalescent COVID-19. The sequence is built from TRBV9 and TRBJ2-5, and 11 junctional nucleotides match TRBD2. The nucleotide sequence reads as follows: TGTGCCAGCAGCGGCACTAGCGGGGGCCGCCAAGAGACCCAGTACTTC. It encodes CASSGTSGGRQETQYF.